This TCR beta chain was sequenced during a study of blood T cell repertoires in COVID-19. Study-wide context: Acute-phase and convalescent COVID-19 samples originated in the United States, Italy and Spain. The analysed material was cDNA or gDNA that came from T cells, B-cell-depleted T cells, or PBMCs.

CDR1 SGHRS and CDR2 YFSETQ come from the germline V gene. After removal of 2 bases from V and 6 bases from J, the junction contained 18 bases not matched to a gene. CDR3 size: 19 residues. As processed by the authors: Scientists estimated how many nucleated cells there were by amplifying reference gene primers. Sequencing was performed with immunoSEQ multiplex PCR; in TCRdb, only in-frame clones are kept and a portion is missing. The D gene and trimming were derived from the DNA, and the V and J assignments and clone size from that table. Among some 140,000 clones listed, around 88% were seen once. This clonotype originated in a man in his fifties or sixties with active or convalescent COVID-19. The J gene is TRBJ2-3, the V gene TRBV5-1; 10 bases fit TRBD2. Sample: peripheral blood. DNA for the CDR3: TGCGCCAGCAGCTTTTCTAGCGGGAGAGCCTTTGAGACACACGATACGCAGTATTTT. Translated: CASSFSSGRAFETHDTQYF. Full variable domain (rest looked up from reference TRBV5-1 and TRBJ2-3): KAGVTQTPRYLIKTRGQQVTLSCSPISGHRSVSWYQQTPGQGLQFLFEYFSETQRNKGNFPGRFSGRQFSNSRSEMNVSTLELGDSALYLCASSFSSGRAFETHDTQYFGPGTRLTVL.